This T cell receptor beta chain comes out of a study of neurological immune-mediated disorders. Study results and limitations: None of the features examined (clinical or MRI) was associated with the multiple sclerosis repertoire cluster. A possible signature was seen in one related-CDR3 cluster, into which phylogenetic grouping placed the repertoires of 18 of 34 multiple sclerosis patients. The absence of any CDR3 amino acid sequence shared by expanded clones across subjects suggests that repertoires were private in all groups.

TCRdb processed the 5' RACE reads anew with MiXCR; each CDR3 protein has one entry. The sample includes some 33,000 distinct CDR3 sequences, more than 1.3% of them seen just once. This clonotype was seen repeatedly, ten times or more. The target antigen is unknown. The sequencing input was PBMCs. The sequence came from a woman in her thirties with multiple sclerosis.

In DNA form, the CDR3 reads TGTGCCAGCAGCTTAGCGGGGGTTACAGATACGCAGTATTTT. It yields the protein CASSLAGVTDTQYF. The chain uses TRBV11-2 and TRBJ2-3; D is perhaps TRBD2 (6 bases). V was shortened by 1 base and J by 3 bases, with 8 bases between the two germline ends. The CDR3 contains 14 residues. Looked up from germline, CDR1 is SGHAT and CDR2 is FQNNGV.